A selection of T cell receptor beta chains follows, all from one sample in a study of T cell responses to AZD1222 COVID-19 vaccine. Sequencing was performed with immunoSEQ multiplex PCR; in TCRdb, only in-frame clones are kept and a portion is missing. The table lists about 110,000 clones, about nine tenths of them singletons. The specimen was peripheral blood, collected on day 0 of MenACWY control vaccination. The receptors were sampled from an adult in good health. Each CDR3 is given with its conserved first and last residue. The D gene is left open where the match is weak. Clone size, where shown, is once, few, many, or a class for clones that have expanded.

v_call: TRBV5-1; d_call: TRBD2; clone_size: -; j_call: TRBJ2-1; cdr3_aa: CASSPGLAGETQFF; cdr3_nt: TGCGCCAGCAGCCCGGGACTAGCGGGGGAGACGCAGTTCTTC
v_call: TRBV5-8; d_call: -; clone_size: once; j_call: TRBJ1-2; cdr3_aa: CASSLALEGHWDYGYTF; cdr3_nt: TGTGCCAGCAGCTTGGCCTTGGAGGGACATTGGGACTATGGCTACACCTTC
v_call: TRBV4-2; d_call: -; clone_size: -; j_call: TRBJ2-2; cdr3_aa: CASSQGQNTGELFF; cdr3_nt: TGTGCCAGCAGCCAAGGGCAGAACACCGGGGAGCTGTTTTTT
v_call: TRBV9; d_call: -; clone_size: once; j_call: TRBJ1-4; cdr3_aa: CASSAGIATNEKLFF; cdr3_nt: TGTGCCAGCAGCGCCGGGATTGCAACTAATGAAAAACTGTTTTTT
v_call: TRBV3-1/TRBV3-2; d_call: -; clone_size: once; j_call: TRBJ1-1; cdr3_aa: CASSQFLGTEAFF; cdr3_nt: TGTGCCAGCAGCCAATTCTTGGGCACTGAAGCTTTCTTT
v_call: TRBV11-2; d_call: TRBD1; clone_size: -; j_call: TRBJ2-2; cdr3_aa: CASSWDRANTGELFF; cdr3_nt: TGTGCCAGCAGCTGGGACAGGGCGAACACCGGGGAGCTGTTTTTT
v_call: TRBV7-9; d_call: -; clone_size: -; j_call: TRBJ1-2; cdr3_aa: CASSLTKRKGYGYTF; cdr3_nt: TGTGCCAGCAGCTTAACGAAGAGGAAGGGCTATGGCTACACCTTC
v_call: TRBV5-1; d_call: -; clone_size: -; j_call: TRBJ2-3; cdr3_aa: CASTGVPRTDTQYF; cdr3_nt: TGCGCCAGCACAGGGGTCCCTCGCACAGATACGCAGTATTTT
v_call: TRBV19; d_call: TRBD2; clone_size: -; j_call: TRBJ2-1; cdr3_aa: CASSGGAYGEQFF; cdr3_nt: TGTGCCAGTAGCGGGGGGGCTTATGGTGAGCAGTTCTTC
v_call: TRBV10-3; d_call: TRBD1; clone_size: -; j_call: TRBJ1-2; cdr3_aa: CAISEGQAFNYGYTF; cdr3_nt: TGTGCCATCAGTGAAGGACAGGCCTTTAACTATGGCTACACCTTC
v_call: TRBV5-1; d_call: -; clone_size: -; j_call: TRBJ1-1; cdr3_aa: CASSLGERTEAFF; cdr3_nt: TGCGCCAGCAGCTTGGGGGAGAGGACTGAAGCTTTCTTT
v_call: TRBV2; d_call: TRBD1; clone_size: -; j_call: TRBJ2-7; cdr3_aa: CASRYRGRVTYEQYF; cdr3_nt: TGTGCCAGCAGGTACAGGGGGCGCGTGACCTACGAGCAGTACTTC
v_call: TRBV7-9; d_call: -; clone_size: -; j_call: TRBJ1-1; cdr3_aa: CASRQQGDTEAFF; cdr3_nt: TGTGCCAGCAGGCAACAGGGAGACACTGAAGCTTTCTTT
v_call: TRBV3-1/TRBV3-2; d_call: -; clone_size: -; j_call: TRBJ2-7; cdr3_aa: CASSQDWGQAYEQYF; cdr3_nt: TGTGCCAGCAGCCAAGATTGGGGACAAGCCTACGAGCAGTACTTC
v_call: TRBV7-9; d_call: -; clone_size: -; j_call: TRBJ2-1; cdr3_aa: CASSLTGNEQFF; cdr3_nt: TGTGCCAGCAGCCTGACAGGCAATGAGCAGTTCTTC
v_call: TRBV5-1; d_call: TRBD2; clone_size: -; j_call: TRBJ2-2; cdr3_aa: CASSLGVTSGGTGELFF; cdr3_nt: TGCGCCAGCAGCTTGGGAGTGACTAGCGGGGGGACCGGGGAGCTGTTTTTT
v_call: TRBV4-3; d_call: -; clone_size: -; j_call: TRBJ2-7; cdr3_aa: CASSQGAYRSWEQYF; cdr3_nt: TGCGCCAGCAGCCAAGGGGCCTACCGGTCGTGGGAGCAGTACTTC
v_call: TRBV13; d_call: -; clone_size: -; j_call: TRBJ1-5; cdr3_aa: CASSLGQGKGSNQPQHF; cdr3_nt: TGTGCCAGCAGCCTCGGGCAGGGGAAGGGTAGCAATCAGCCCCAGCATTTT
v_call: TRBV30; d_call: -; clone_size: -; j_call: TRBJ2-7; cdr3_aa: CAWSRGQGEQYF; cdr3_nt: TGTGCCTGGAGTCGGGGGCAAGGCGAGCAGTACTTC
v_call: TRBV27; d_call: -; clone_size: -; j_call: TRBJ1-1; cdr3_aa: CASSLYGGLDTEAFF; cdr3_nt: TGTGCCAGCAGTTTATATGGGGGGCTGGACACTGAAGCTTTCTTT
v_call: TRBV28; d_call: -; clone_size: once; j_call: TRBJ2-7; cdr3_aa: CASSFQGPYEQYF; cdr3_nt: TGTGCCAGCAGTTTTCAGGGTCCCTACGAGCAGTACTTC
v_call: TRBV29-1; d_call: -; clone_size: -; j_call: TRBJ2-3; cdr3_aa: CSVVANTDTQYF; cdr3_nt: TGCAGCGTTGTAGCGAACACAGATACGCAGTATTTT
v_call: TRBV5-6; d_call: TRBD1; clone_size: -; j_call: TRBJ2-7; cdr3_aa: CASRTYGTASYEQYF; cdr3_nt: TGTGCCAGCCGAACATACGGGACAGCCTCCTACGAGCAGTACTTC
v_call: TRBV3-1/TRBV3-2; d_call: -; clone_size: once; j_call: TRBJ1-2; cdr3_aa: CASSGRDGGYGYTF; cdr3_nt: TGTGCCAGCAGCGGGCGGGATGGGGGATATGGCTACACCTTC
v_call: TRBV4-1; d_call: TRBD1; clone_size: medium-sized; j_call: TRBJ1-1; cdr3_aa: CASSQSTGATEAFF; cdr3_nt: TGCGCCAGCAGCCAATCGACAGGGGCCACTGAAGCTTTCTTT
v_call: TRBV30; d_call: -; clone_size: -; j_call: TRBJ1-1; cdr3_aa: CAWNFWGNTEAFF; cdr3_nt: TGTGCCTGGAATTTTTGGGGGAACACTGAAGCTTTCTTT
v_call: TRBV6-5; d_call: -; clone_size: -; j_call: TRBJ2-7; cdr3_aa: CASRPRPENYEQYF; cdr3_nt: TGTGCCAGCAGGCCTCGACCGGAGAACTACGAGCAGTACTTC
v_call: TRBV7-9; d_call: -; clone_size: once; j_call: TRBJ2-7; cdr3_aa: CASSLIGPRSSYEQYF; cdr3_nt: TGTGCCAGCAGCTTAATAGGCCCCAGAAGCTCCTACGAGCAGTACTTC
v_call: TRBV28; d_call: -; clone_size: -; j_call: TRBJ1-2; cdr3_aa: CASSPYADGYTF; cdr3_nt: TGTGCCAGCAGTCCTTATGCGGATGGCTACACCTTC
v_call: TRBV29-1; d_call: TRBD1; clone_size: -; j_call: TRBJ1-2; cdr3_aa: CSAWTGEGGYTF; cdr3_nt: TGCAGCGCTTGGACAGGTGAGGGAGGCTACACCTTC
v_call: TRBV4-1; d_call: TRBD2; clone_size: -; j_call: TRBJ2-5; cdr3_aa: CASSQDSGGQETQYF; cdr3_nt: TGCGCCAGCAGCCAGGATAGCGGGGGACAAGAGACCCAGTACTTC
v_call: TRBV5-4; d_call: TRBD1; clone_size: -; j_call: TRBJ2-3; cdr3_aa: CASSWQGGGPDTQYF; cdr3_nt: TGTGCCAGCAGCTGGCAAGGGGGCGGGCCAGATACGCAGTATTTT
v_call: TRBV5-4; d_call: -; clone_size: once; j_call: TRBJ1-2; cdr3_aa: CASSLSGSNYGYTF; cdr3_nt: TGTGCCAGCAGCTTGTCAGGATCCAACTATGGCTACACCTTC
v_call: TRBV27; d_call: -; clone_size: -; j_call: TRBJ1-1; cdr3_aa: CASSIRLGNTEAFF; cdr3_nt: TGTGCCAGCAGTATCCGACTGGGGAACACTGAAGCTTTCTTT
v_call: TRBV18; d_call: -; clone_size: -; j_call: TRBJ2-3; cdr3_aa: CASSPPGLLTDTQYF; cdr3_nt: TGTGCCAGCTCACCACCGGGACTCCTCACAGATACGCAGTATTTT
v_call: TRBV9; d_call: -; clone_size: -; j_call: TRBJ2-1; cdr3_aa: CASSASTAYNEQFF; cdr3_nt: TGTGCCAGCAGCGCCTCGACCGCGTACAATGAGCAGTTCTTC
v_call: TRBV6-5; d_call: -; clone_size: -; j_call: TRBJ2-5; cdr3_aa: CASSYPGGSGQETQYF; cdr3_nt: TGTGCCAGCAGTTACCCCGGAGGGTCGGGGCAAGAGACCCAGTACTTC
v_call: TRBV10-1; d_call: TRBD1; clone_size: -; j_call: TRBJ1-1; cdr3_aa: CASSPGQGAEAFF; cdr3_nt: TGCGCCAGCAGTCCGGGACAGGGGGCTGAAGCTTTCTTT
v_call: TRBV6-5; d_call: TRBD1; clone_size: -; j_call: TRBJ2-2; cdr3_aa: CASSRTGTLTGELFF; cdr3_nt: TGTGCCAGCAGTCGGACAGGGACCCTCACCGGGGAGCTGTTTTTT
v_call: TRBV2; d_call: -; clone_size: -; j_call: TRBJ2-2; cdr3_aa: CASTVGEGNTGELFF; cdr3_nt: TGTGCCAGCACGGTCGGGGAAGGGAACACCGGGGAGCTGTTTTTT
v_call: TRBV11-1; d_call: -; clone_size: -; j_call: TRBJ1-2; cdr3_aa: CASSPQGDNYGYTF; cdr3_nt: TGTGCCAGCAGCCCGCAAGGGGATAACTATGGCTACACCTTC
v_call: TRBV6-5; d_call: -; clone_size: -; j_call: TRBJ1-6; cdr3_aa: CASSPESWGSPLHF; cdr3_nt: TGTGCCAGCAGTCCGGAAAGTTGGGGGTCACCCCTCCACTTT
v_call: TRBV3-1/TRBV3-2; d_call: -; clone_size: once; j_call: TRBJ2-6; cdr3_aa: CASSTTSGANVLTF; cdr3_nt: TGTGCCAGCAGCACCACCTCTGGGGCCAACGTCCTGACTTTC
v_call: TRBV3-1/TRBV3-2; d_call: -; clone_size: -; j_call: TRBJ1-1; cdr3_aa: CASSLGKGEAFF; cdr3_nt: TGTGCCAGCAGCCTAGGGAAAGGGGAAGCTTTCTTT
v_call: TRBV5-1; d_call: -; clone_size: -; j_call: TRBJ1-4; cdr3_aa: CASSLLTGTGEKLFF; cdr3_nt: TGCGCCAGCAGCTTGTTAACAGGGACTGGGGAAAAACTGTTTTTT
v_call: TRBV20-1; d_call: -; clone_size: -; j_call: TRBJ1-2; cdr3_aa: CCGEDGYGYTF; cdr3_nt: TGCTGTGGGGAAGATGGCTATGGCTACACCTTC
v_call: TRBV13; d_call: -; clone_size: few; j_call: TRBJ2-5; cdr3_aa: CASSLGDYQETQYF; cdr3_nt: TGTGCCAGCAGCCTAGGGGACTACCAAGAGACCCAGTACTTC
v_call: TRBV6-5; d_call: -; clone_size: -; j_call: TRBJ1-5; cdr3_aa: CASSYSRGDQPQHF; cdr3_nt: TGTGCCAGCAGTTACTCTCGCGGGGATCAGCCCCAGCATTTT